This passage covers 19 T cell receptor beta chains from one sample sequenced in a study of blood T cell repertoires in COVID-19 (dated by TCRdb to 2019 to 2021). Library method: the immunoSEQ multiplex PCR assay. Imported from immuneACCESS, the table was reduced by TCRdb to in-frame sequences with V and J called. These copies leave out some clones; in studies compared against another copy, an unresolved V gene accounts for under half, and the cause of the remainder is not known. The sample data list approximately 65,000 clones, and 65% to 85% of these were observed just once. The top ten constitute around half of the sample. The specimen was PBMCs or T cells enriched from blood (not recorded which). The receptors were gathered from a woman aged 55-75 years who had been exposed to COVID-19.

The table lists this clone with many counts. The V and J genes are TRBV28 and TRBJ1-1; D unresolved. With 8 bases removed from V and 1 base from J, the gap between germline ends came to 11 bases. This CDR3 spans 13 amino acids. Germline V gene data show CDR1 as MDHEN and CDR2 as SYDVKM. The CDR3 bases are TGTGCCAGCGGGAGACGGAGGAACACTGAAGCTTTCTTT. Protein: CASGRRRNTEAFF.

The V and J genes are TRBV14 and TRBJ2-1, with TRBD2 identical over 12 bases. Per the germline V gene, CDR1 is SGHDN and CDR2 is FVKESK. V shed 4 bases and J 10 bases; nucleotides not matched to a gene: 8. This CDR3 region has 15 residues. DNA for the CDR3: TGTGCCAGCAGCCGAGGACTAGCGGGAAGGGTAGAGCAGTTCTTC. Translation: CASSRGLAGRVEQFF.

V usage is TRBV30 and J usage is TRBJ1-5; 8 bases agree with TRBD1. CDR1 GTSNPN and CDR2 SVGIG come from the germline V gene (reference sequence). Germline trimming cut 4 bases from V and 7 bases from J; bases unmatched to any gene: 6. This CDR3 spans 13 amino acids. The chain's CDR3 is CAWTQGARQPQHF. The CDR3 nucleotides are TGTGCCTGGACCCAGGGGGCTCGGCAGCCCCAGCATTTT.

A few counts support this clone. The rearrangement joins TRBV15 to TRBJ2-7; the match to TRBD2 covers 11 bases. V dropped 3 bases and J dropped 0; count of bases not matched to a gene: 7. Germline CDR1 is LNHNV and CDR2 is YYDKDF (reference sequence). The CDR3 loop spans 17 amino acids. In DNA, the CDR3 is TGTGCCACCAGCAGTGAAGGACTAGCGGGCCGCTCCTACGAGCAGTACTTC. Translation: CATSSEGLAGRSYEQYF.

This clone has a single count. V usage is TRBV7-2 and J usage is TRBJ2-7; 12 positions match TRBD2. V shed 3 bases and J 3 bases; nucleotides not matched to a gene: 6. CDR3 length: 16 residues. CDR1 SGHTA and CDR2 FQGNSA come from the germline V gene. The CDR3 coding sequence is TGTGCCAGCAGCTTGACTAGCGGGAGTGGGGGCTACGAGCAGTACTTC. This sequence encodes CASSLTSGSGGYEQYF.

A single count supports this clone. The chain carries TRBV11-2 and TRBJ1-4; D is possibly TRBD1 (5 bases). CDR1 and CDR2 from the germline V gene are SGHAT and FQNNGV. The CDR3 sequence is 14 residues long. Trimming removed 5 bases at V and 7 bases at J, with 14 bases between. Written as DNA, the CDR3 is TGTGCCAGCAGCCCCGCGGGGGGGGGTGAAAAACTGTTTTTT. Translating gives CASSPAGGGEKLFF.

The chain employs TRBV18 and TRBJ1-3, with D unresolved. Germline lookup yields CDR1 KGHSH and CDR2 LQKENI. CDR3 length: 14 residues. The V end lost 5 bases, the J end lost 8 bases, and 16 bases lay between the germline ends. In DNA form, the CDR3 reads TGTGCCAGCTCAAGAACTAGGTCAAGGGACACCATATATTTT. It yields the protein CASSRTRSRDTIYF.

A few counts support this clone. This chain's CDR3 is CASSWTGNYGYTF. CDR3 sequence (DNA): TGTGCCAGCAGTTGGACAGGGAACTATGGCTACACCTTC. The chain has TRBV28 and TRBJ1-2; 8 bases are shared with TRBD1. CDR3 length: 13 residues. Germline CDR1 MDHEN, CDR2 SYDVKM. V lost 4 bases, J lost 2 bases, and 0 bases stayed unmatched.

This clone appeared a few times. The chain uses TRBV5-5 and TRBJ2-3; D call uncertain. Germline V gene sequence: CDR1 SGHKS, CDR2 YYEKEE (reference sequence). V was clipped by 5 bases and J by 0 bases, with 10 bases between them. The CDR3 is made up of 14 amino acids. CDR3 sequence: CASSSYFSTDTQYF. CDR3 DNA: TGTGCCAGCAGTTCTTATTTTAGCACAGATACGCAGTATTTT. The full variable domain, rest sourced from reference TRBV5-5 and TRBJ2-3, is DAGVTQSPTHLIKTRGQQVTLRCSPISGHKSVSWYQQVLGQGPQFIFQYYEKEERGRGNFPDRFSARQFPNYSSELNVNALLLGDSALYLCASSSYFSTDTQYFGPGTRLTVL.

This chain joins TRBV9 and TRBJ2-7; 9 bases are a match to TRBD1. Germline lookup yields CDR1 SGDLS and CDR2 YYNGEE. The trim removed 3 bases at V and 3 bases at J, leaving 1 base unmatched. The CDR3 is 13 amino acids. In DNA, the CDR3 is TGTGCCAGCAGCGCGGACAGGGGCTACGAGCAGTACTTC. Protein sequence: CASSADRGYEQYF.

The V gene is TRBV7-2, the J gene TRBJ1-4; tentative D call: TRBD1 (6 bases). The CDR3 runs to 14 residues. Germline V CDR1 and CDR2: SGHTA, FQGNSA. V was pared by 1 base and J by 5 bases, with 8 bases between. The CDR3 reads CASSLDRVNEKLFF. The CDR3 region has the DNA TGTGCCAGCAGCTTAGACAGGGTCAATGAAAAACTGTTTTTT.

The CDR3, as DNA: TGCGCCAGCAGCTTCCCCGGGGCCGGGGAGCTGTTTTTT. Translation gives CASSFPGAGELFF. The chain combines TRBV5-1 with TRBJ2-2; the D gene is possibly TRBD2 (5 bases). CDR1 is SGHRS and CDR2 is YFSETQ in the germline V gene. This CDR3 has 13 amino acids. V was cut by 2 bases and J by 6 bases, with 8 bases left in between.

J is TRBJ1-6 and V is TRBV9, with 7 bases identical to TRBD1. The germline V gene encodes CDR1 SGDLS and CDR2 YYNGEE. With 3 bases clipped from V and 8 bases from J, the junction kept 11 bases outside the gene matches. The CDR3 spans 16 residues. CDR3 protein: CASSEATGAYDSPLHF. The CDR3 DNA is TGTGCCAGCAGCGAGGCCACAGGGGCTTATGATTCACCCCTCCACTTT. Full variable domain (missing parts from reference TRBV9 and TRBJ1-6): DSGVTQTPKHLITATGQRVTLRCSPRSGDLSVYWYQQSLDQGLQFLIQYYNGEERAKGNILERFSAQQFPDLHSELNLSSLELGDSALYFCASSEATGAYDSPLHFGNGTRLTVT.

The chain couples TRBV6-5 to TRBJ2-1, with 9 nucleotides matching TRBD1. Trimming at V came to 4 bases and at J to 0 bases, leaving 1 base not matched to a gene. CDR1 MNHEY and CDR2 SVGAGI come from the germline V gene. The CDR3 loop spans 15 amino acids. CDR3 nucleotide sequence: TGTGCCAGCAGTTGGGACAGGGACTCCTACAATGAGCAGTTCTTC. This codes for CASSWDRDSYNEQFF.

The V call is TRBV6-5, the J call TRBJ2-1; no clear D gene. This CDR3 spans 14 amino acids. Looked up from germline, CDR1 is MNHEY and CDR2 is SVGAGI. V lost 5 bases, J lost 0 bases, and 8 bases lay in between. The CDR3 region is CASSLDSSYNEQFF. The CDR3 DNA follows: TGTGCCAGCAGTCTTGATAGCTCCTACAATGAGCAGTTCTTC.

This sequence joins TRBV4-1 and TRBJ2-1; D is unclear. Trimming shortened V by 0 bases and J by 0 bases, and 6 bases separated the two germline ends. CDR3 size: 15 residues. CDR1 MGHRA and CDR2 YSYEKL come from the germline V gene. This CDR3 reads CASSQDWASYNEQFF. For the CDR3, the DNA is TGCGCCAGCAGCCAAGATTGGGCCTCCTACAATGAGCAGTTCTTC.

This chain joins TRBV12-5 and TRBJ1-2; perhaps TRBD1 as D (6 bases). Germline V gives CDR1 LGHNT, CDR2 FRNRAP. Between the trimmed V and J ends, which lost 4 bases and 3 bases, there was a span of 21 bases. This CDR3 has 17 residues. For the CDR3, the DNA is TGTGCTAGTGGTTCGAACCCCACGACAGGTAGAGACTATGGCTACACCTTC. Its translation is CASGSNPTTGRDYGYTF.

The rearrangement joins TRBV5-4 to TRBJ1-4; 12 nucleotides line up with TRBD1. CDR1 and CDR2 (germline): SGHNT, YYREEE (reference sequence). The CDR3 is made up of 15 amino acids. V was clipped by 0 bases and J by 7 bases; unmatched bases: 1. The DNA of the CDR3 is TGTGCCAGCAGCTTGGGGGGACAGGGGGCTGAAAAACTGTTTTTT. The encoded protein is CASSLGGQGAEKLFF.

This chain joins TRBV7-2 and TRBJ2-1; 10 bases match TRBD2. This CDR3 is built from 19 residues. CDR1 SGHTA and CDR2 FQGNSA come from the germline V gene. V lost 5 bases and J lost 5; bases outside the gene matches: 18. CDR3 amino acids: CASSLPTRSSGGVHNEQFF. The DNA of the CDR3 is TGTGCCAGCAGCCTCCCTACGAGGTCCAGCGGGGGGGTCCACAATGAGCAGTTCTTC.